The 10 T cell receptor beta chains in this list originate from one sample, sequenced in a study of brain metastases from non-small cell lung cancer. TCRdb keeps only in-frame clones here, not all; method: immunoSEQ multiplex PCR. The repertoire holds 5,800 or so clones, with around 83% as singletons. Sequenced sample: primary lung tumor tissue. These receptors all come from a donor at least 40 years old with non-small cell lung cancer.

The V call is TRBV5-1, the J call TRBJ1-1; 9 bases match TRBD1. Germline-derived CDR1 and CDR2 are SGHRS and YFSETQ. With 3 bases clipped from V and 1 base from J, the junction kept 1 base outside the gene matches. CDR3 length equals 14 residues. CDR3 amino acids: CASSSDRGNTEAFF. The CDR3 DNA reads as TGCGCCAGCAGCTCGGACAGGGGGAACACTGAAGCTTTCTTT. Based on the CDR3 plus reference TRBV5-1 and TRBJ1-1, the full variable domain is KAGVTQTPRYLIKTRGQQVTLSCSPISGHRSVSWYQQTPGQGLQFLFEYFSETQRNKGNFPGRFSGRQFSNSRSEMNVSTLELGDSALYLCASSSDRGNTEAFFGQGTRLTVV.

The chain combines TRBV3-1 (or the pseudogene TRBV3-2) with TRBJ1-5, with D hard to call. The CDR3 is made up of 13 amino acids. Per germline, CDR1 LGHDT and CDR2 YNNKEL (reference sequence). V was pared by 6 bases and J by 9 bases, with 15 bases between. The CDR3, as DNA: TGTGCCAGCAGTCAACGAACGGATACGCCCCAGCATTTT. It specifies CASSQRTDTPQHF.

This clone was recorded once. The genes are TRBV12-3 or TRBV12-4 and TRBJ2-2; D gene uncertain. The CDR3 is made up of 13 amino acids. V was cut by 7 bases and J by 7 bases, with 13 bases left in between. In DNA, the CDR3 is TGTGCCAGCACCTCAACGCACGGCGGGGAGCTGTTTTTT. It translates to CASTSTHGGELFF.

The chain combines TRBV4-3 with TRBJ1-3, with 11 bases that match TRBD1. The germline V gene has CDR1 LGHNA and CDR2 YSLEER. Trimming at V came to 5 bases and at J to 2 bases, leaving 8 bases not matched to a gene. This CDR3 has 17 amino acids. This CDR3 reads CASSEVRGQGAGNTIYF. The CDR3 bases are TGCGCCAGCAGCGAAGTCCGGGGACAGGGGGCTGGAAACACCATATATTTT.

The chain combines TRBV6-5 with TRBJ1-1; D uncertain. The CDR3 sequence is 14 residues long. CDR1 is MNHEY and CDR2 is SVGAGI in the germline V gene. Trimming cost V 0 bases and J 3 bases, with 8 bases left between them. In nucleotides, the CDR3 is TGTGCCAGCAGTTACTCTACTGTGGACACTGAAGCTTTCTTT. This translates into CASSYSTVDTEAFF.

The chain has TRBV6-6 and TRBJ2-3, with TRBD2 identical over 15 bases. V trimming: 8 bases; J trimming: 11 bases; junction bases outside the gene matches: 8. Germline V gives CDR1 MNHNY, CDR2 SVGAGI (reference sequence). The CDR3 runs 14 residues. CDR3 amino acids: CASGLAGGAARQYF. The CDR3 DNA reads as TGTGCCAGCGGACTAGCGGGGGGGGCAGCCCGGCAGTATTTT.

The chain recombines TRBV28 with TRBJ1-1, with D possibly matching TRBD1 (5 bases). V was trimmed by 6 bases and J by 0 bases, leaving 11 bases between them. CDR1 is MDHEN, CDR2 SYDVKM, per germline. The CDR3 totals 14 residues. The CDR3: CASRAGLLNTEAFF. Here the CDR3 DNA reads TGTGCCAGCAGGGCGGGACTCTTGAACACTGAAGCTTTCTTT.

The chain has TRBV2 and TRBJ1-3; a weak D match, TRBD1 (5 bases). This CDR3 comprises 14 residues. Germline CDR1 is SNHLY and CDR2 is FYNNEI. V lost 6 bases to trimming and J lost 0 bases, with 9 bases between them. CDR3 sequence reads: CASRGDVSGNTIYF. CDR3 in DNA: TGTGCCAGCAGAGGGGATGTCTCTGGAAACACCATATATTTT.

The DNA for the CDR3 is TGTGCCAGCAGCTCCCAAGGGGTGAAAACCTTC. Translating it yields CASSSQGVKTF. The chain carries TRBV9 and TRBJ1-2, with D tentatively TRBD1 (5 bases). The CDR3 is 11 amino acids. V dropped 4 bases and J dropped 14 bases, with 15 bases sitting between them. Germline V CDR1 and CDR2: SGDLS, YYNGEE.

Points on this clone: Relative to the germline gene, one junction end is altered; a read error may explain this. V usage is TRBV6-2 or TRBV6-3 and J usage is TRBJ2-1; 8 bases agree with TRBD2. CDR3 length: 12 amino acids. The germline gives CDR1 MNHEY, CDR2 SVGEGT. The CDR3 bases are TGTGCCAGCAGTGATCCGGGACTAGGATGGGTCTTC. Its protein product is CASSDPGLGWVF.